The rows below give T cell receptor beta chains drawn from one sample of a study of CD8 T cells in ankylosing spondylitis. MiXCR was run by TCRdb on the 5' RACE reads, yielding one entry per CDR3 protein. The data contain some 840,000 distinct CDR3 sequences, approximately 12% of them singletons. Input material: blood, either unsorted or a sorted T cell fraction (not recorded which). Receptors were obtained from a male donor with ankylosing spondylitis. CDR3s leave out the opening cysteine and the closing phenylalanine or tryptophan.

TRBV29-1	TRBJ2-3	SVEGGVGTRPGTDTQY
TRBV20-1	TRBJ2-2	SSTSPNTGELF
TRBV28	TRBJ2-1	ASSFGLAGFNEQF
TRBV18	TRBJ2-7	ASSATSEAYEQY
TRBV7-2	TRBJ2-1	ASSFDSALQHKQF
TRBV6-1	TRBJ2-7	ASRRQRGYEQY
TRBV25-1	TRBJ1-6	ASAEVGSNNSPLH
TRBV4-2	TRBJ1-2	ASSQQDGYT
TRBV5-1	TRBJ1-1	ASSLTPEDRGTEAF
TRBV11-1	TRBJ2-3	ASRGRKRGSDTQY
TRBV4-1	TRBJ2-7	ASSLRGQGTTEQY
TRBV6-1	TRBJ2-1	ASSPGIRRYNEQF
TRBV7-9	TRBJ2-5	ASSLRGGFQETQY
TRBV6-2/TRBV6-3	TRBJ2-2	ASFRRPELF
TRBV9	TRBJ2-5	ASSVGMQGGEGETQY
TRBV10-3	TRBJ2-1	AIGTSGPNEQF
TRBV27	TRBJ2-7	ATARTGNYEQY
TRBV27	TRBJ1-3	ASSIGPGNTIY
TRBV5-1	TRBJ2-1	ASSLSAGPYNEQF
TRBV28	TRBJ1-5	ASSLIPRANQPQH
TRBV4-1	TRBJ1-4	ASSLRAGGEKLF
TRBV5-8	TRBJ1-4	ASSFVLSEKLF